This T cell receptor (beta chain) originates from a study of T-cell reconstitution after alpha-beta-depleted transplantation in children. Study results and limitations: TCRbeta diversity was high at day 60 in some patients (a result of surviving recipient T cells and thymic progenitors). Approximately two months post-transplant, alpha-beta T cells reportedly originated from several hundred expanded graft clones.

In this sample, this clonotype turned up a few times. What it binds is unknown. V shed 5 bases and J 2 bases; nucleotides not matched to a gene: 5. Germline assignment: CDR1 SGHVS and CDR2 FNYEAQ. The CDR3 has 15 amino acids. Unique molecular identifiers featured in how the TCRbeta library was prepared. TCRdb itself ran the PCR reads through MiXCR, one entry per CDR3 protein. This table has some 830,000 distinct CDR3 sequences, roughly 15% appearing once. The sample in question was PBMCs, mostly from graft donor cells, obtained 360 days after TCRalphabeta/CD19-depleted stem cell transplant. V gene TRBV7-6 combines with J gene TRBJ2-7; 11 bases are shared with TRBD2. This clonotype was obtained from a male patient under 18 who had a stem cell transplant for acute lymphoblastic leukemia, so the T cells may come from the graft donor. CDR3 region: CASSIGTSGPYEQYF. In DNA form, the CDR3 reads TGTGCCAGCAGCATTGGGACTAGCGGACCCTACGAGCAGTACTTC. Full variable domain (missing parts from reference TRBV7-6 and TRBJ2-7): GAGVSQSPRYKVTKRGQDVALRCDPISGHVSLYWYRQALGQGPEFLTYFNYEAQQDKSGLPNDRFSAERPEGSISTLTIQRTEQRDSAMYRCASSIGTSGPYEQYFGPGTRLTVT.